The clone carrying this TCR beta chain showed up just a few times. Antigen unknown. TCRdb recomputed calls from the 5' RACE reads with MiXCR, one row per CDR3 protein. The sample has 750,000 to 850,000 distinct CDR3 sequences; roughly 10% are singletons. This sample stems from a study of CD8 T cells in ankylosing spondylitis. Findings of the study overall: A motif of seven or eight highly homologous TCR beta variants was seen as apparently characteristic of ankylosing spondylitis blood.

The source of this sequence is a male donor with ankylosing spondylitis. Specimen: blood, either unsorted or a sorted T cell fraction (not recorded which).

The DNA of the CDR3 is TGTGCCAGCAGCTTTGGCAGGGGAAAATACGAGCAGTACTTC. It yields the protein CASSFGRGKYEQYF. V and J are TRBV5-5 and TRBJ2-7, with a possible D match to TRBD1 (6 bases). Germline-derived CDR1 and CDR2 are SGHKS and YYEKEE (reference sequence). The CDR3 sequence is 14 residues long. Trimming cost V 2 bases and J 4 bases, with 13 bases left between them.